The 9 T cell receptor beta chains below all came from one sample that was sequenced in a study of shared clonotypes between healthy human individuals. Data came from immunoSEQ multiplex PCR; TCRdb stores just in-frame clones and leaves some out. The sample has around 530,000 clones, around three quarters seen once. Material for sequencing was PBMCs. The receptors derive from a woman between 40 and 55 years old in good health. Some clones in this sample may be carry-over from other donors' samples.

The chain couples TRBV7-2 to TRBJ2-1; 9 bases agree with TRBD2. Germline V lookup: CDR1 SGHTA, CDR2 FQGNSA. The J segment lost 0 bases and the V segment lost 5 bases, leaving 2 bases of the junction unmatched. CDR3 length: 15 residues. The CDR3 nucleotides are TGTGCCAGCAGCAATAGCGGGAGCTCCTACAATGAGCAGTTCTTC. It encodes CASSNSGSSYNEQFF.

This clone was observed once. This rearrangement joins TRBV5-1 to TRBJ2-2, with 10 bases identical to TRBD1. Germline lookup yields CDR1 SGHRS and CDR2 YFSETQ. V shed 4 bases, J shed 5 bases, and the junction held 5 bases outside the gene matches. The CDR3 extends over 15 amino acids. DNA of the CDR3: TGCGCCAGCAGCACTGGGACAGGGGAGACCGGGGAGCTGTTTTTT. Its translation: CASSTGTGETGELFF.

This clone was observed a single time. The chain employs TRBV7-8 and TRBJ2-3; a possible D gene is TRBD2 (6 bases). Germline CDR1 SGHVS, CDR2 FQNEAQ. The CDR3 contains 15 residues. The ends were cut back, 4 bases at V and 0 bases at J, with 11 bases in the middle. The CDR3 nucleotides are TGTGCCAGCAGCTCGGAGGGGCTAAGCACAGATACGCAGTATTTT. Residues: CASSSEGLSTDTQYF.

The V call is TRBV28, the J call TRBJ1-4, with D hard to call. The CDR3 runs 11 residues. V was clipped by 6 bases and J by 4 bases, with 3 bases between them. Germline V gives CDR1 MDHEN, CDR2 SYDVKM. CDR3 sequence reads: CASRSNEKLFF. In DNA form, the CDR3 reads TGTGCCAGCAGGAGTAATGAAAAACTGTTTTTT.

This clone was observed a handful of times. The chain couples TRBV10-2 to TRBJ1-1, with TRBD1 as a possible D gene (6 bases). This CDR3 contains 13 residues. Per germline, CDR1 WSHSY and CDR2 SAAADI. Between the trimmed V and J ends, which lost 5 bases and 4 bases, there was a span of 11 bases. CDR3 sequence reads: CASSYRVVTEAFF. CDR3 nucleotide sequence: TGCGCCAGCAGTTACAGGGTAGTCACTGAAGCTTTCTTT.

The V call is TRBV11-3, the J call TRBJ2-5; D unresolved. The DNA end favors TRBJ2-7, so the J call may be wrong. The germline V gene has CDR1 SGHNT and CDR2 YENEEA. The CDR3 has 15 amino acids. CDR3 region: CASSFLRYSPYEQYF. The DNA for the CDR3 is TGTGCCAGCAGTTTCCTCCGCTACTCACCCTACGAGCAGTACTTC.

The CDR3 sequence is CASSAGTGGPYEQYF. The CDR3 coding sequence is TGTGCCAGCAGTGCCGGGACAGGGGGGCCCTACGAGCAGTACTTC. The rearrangement links TRBV6-1 to TRBJ2-7; TRBD1 aligns across 11 bases. V lost 4 bases and J lost 2; bases outside the gene matches: 4. This CDR3 has 15 amino acids. CDR1 and CDR2 from the germline V gene are MNHNS and SASEGT.

About this clone: The likely explanation is a read error, given a far larger clone one base away. V usage is TRBV6-6 and J usage is TRBJ2-7; 8 nucleotides align to TRBD1. Germline CDR1 MNHNY, CDR2 SVGAGI (reference sequence). The CDR3 contains 16 residues. The CDR3 coding sequence is TGTGCCGGCAGTTACCCCCCGACAGGGGCTAGCTACGAGCAGTACTTC. This encodes CAGSYPPTGASYEQYF.

The chain employs TRBV4-3 and TRBJ2-1; 12 bases line up with TRBD2. The CDR3 totals 15 residues. The trim removed 5 bases at V and 9 bases at J, leaving 8 bases unmatched. CDR1 is LGHNA and CDR2 is YSLEER in the germline V gene. This CDR3 reads CASSYRLAGAGEQFF. CDR3 DNA sequence: TGCGCCAGCAGCTACCGACTAGCGGGAGCCGGTGAGCAGTTCTTC.